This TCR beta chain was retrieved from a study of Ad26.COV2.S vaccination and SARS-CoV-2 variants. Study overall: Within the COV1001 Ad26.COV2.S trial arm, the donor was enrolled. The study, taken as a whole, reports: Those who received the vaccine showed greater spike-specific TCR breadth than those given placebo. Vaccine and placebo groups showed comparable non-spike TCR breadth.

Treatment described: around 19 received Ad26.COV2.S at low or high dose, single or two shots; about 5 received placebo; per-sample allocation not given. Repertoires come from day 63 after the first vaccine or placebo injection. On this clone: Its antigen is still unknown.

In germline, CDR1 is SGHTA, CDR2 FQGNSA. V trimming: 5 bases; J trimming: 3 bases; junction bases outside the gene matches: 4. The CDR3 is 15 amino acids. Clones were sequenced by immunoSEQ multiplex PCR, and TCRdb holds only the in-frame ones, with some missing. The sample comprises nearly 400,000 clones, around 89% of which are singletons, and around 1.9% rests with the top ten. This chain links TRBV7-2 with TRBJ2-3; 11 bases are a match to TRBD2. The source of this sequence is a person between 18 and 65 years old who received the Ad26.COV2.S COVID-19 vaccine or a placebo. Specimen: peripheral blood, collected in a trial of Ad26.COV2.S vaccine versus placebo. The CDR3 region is CASSISGRATDTQYF. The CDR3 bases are TGTGCCAGCAGCATTAGCGGGAGGGCGACAGATACGCAGTATTTT.